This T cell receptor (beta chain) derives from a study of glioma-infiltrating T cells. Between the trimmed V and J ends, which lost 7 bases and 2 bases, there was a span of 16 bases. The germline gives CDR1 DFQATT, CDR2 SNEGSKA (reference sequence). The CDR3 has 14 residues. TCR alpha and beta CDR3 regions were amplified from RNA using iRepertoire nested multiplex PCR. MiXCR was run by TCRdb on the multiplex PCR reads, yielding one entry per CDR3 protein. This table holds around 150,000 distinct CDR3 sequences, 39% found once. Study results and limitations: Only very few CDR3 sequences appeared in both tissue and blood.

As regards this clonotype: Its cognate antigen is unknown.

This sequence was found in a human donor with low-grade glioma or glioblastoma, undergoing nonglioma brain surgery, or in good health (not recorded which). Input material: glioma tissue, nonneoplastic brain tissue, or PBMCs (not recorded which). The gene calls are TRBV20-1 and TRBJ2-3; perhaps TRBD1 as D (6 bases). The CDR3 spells CSVMDSRVTDTQYF. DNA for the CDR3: TGCAGTGTCATGGACAGTCGGGTCACAGATACGCAGTATTTT.